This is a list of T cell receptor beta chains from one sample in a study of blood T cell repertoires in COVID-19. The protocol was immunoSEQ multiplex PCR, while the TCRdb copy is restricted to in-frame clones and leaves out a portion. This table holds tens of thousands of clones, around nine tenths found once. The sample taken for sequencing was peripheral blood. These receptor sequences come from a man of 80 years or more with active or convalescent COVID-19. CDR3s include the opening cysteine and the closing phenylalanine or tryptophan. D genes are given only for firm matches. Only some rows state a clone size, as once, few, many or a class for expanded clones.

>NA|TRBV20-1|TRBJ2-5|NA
TGCAGTGCTAGTCGGGGTCGGGAGACCCAGTACTTC
CSASRGRETQYF
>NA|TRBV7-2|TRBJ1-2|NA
TGTGCCAGCAGCTCCCAGGGGACCGGCTATGGCTACACCTTC
CASSSQGTGYGYTF
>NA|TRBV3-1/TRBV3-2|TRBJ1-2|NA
TGTGCCAGCAGCCAAGATCTTGCGGCTAACTATGGCTACACCTTC
CASSQDLAANYGYTF
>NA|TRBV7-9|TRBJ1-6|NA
TGTGCCAGCAGCTTAGCAGCCGGGAAAAATTCACCCCTCCACTTT
CASSLAAGKNSPLHF
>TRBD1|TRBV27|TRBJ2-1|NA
TGTGCCAGCAGTTTATTGGCGGGACAGGGGGCAAGGAATGAGCAGTTCTTC
CASSLLAGQGARNEQFF
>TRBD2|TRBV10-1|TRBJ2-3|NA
TGCGCCAGCAGTGATTATAGCGGGAGTTCTGCAGATACGCAGTATTTT
CASSDYSGSSADTQYF
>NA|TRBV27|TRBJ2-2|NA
TGTGCCAGCAGTTTCCAGGGGAACGGGGAGCTGTTTTTT
CASSFQGNGELFF
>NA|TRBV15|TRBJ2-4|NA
TGTGCCACCAGCAGAGGTCCCCCTGGGGCAAACATTCAGTACTTC
CATSRGPPGANIQYF
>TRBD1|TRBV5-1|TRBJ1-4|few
TGCGCCAGCAGCTTGGAAGGGACAGGGGATGAAAAACTGTTTTTT
CASSLEGTGDEKLFF
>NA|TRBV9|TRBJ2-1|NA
TGTGCCAGCAGCGGACAGAAAGTCTACAATGAGCAGTTCTTC
CASSGQKVYNEQFF
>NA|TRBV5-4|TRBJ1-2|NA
TGTGCCAGCAGCTTGGCCCGAGGGCAGAATGGCTACACCTTC
CASSLARGQNGYTF
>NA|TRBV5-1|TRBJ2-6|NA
TGCGCCAGCAGCTTGCGTCCTAGCGATAGCTCTGGGGCCAACGTCCTGACTTTC
CASSLRPSDSSGANVLTF
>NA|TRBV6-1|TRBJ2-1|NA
TGTGCCAGCAGTGAATCAGAGTCCGGGTATGGTGAGCAGTTCTTC
CASSESESGYGEQFF
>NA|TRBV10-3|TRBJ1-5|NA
TGTGCCATCAGTGAGTCGGGGGGGGGCCCGCGTGGGCCCCAGCATTTT
CAISESGGGPRGPQHF
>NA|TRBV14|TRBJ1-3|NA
TGTGCCAGCAGCCTAAGCAACTCTGGAAACACCATATATTTT
CASSLSNSGNTIYF
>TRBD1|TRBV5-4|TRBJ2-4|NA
TGTGCCAGCAGCAACCGGGACAGGGAAAACATTCAGTACTTC
CASSNRDRENIQYF
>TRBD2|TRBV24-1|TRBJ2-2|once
TGTGCCACCAGTGATTTCCTGACTAGCGGGAGGTATGCCGGGGAGCTGTTTTTT
CATSDFLTSGRYAGELFF
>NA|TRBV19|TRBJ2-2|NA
TGTGCGGCAGGGTTCACCGGGGAGCTGTTTTTT
CAAGFTGELFF
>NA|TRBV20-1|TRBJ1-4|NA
TGCAGTGCTAGTCGGCCAGGGGATGTGGAACTGTTTTTT
CSASRPGDVELFF
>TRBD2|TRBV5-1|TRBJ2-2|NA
TGCGCCAGCACTTGGACCCCCGGGACTAGCGGGACCGGGGAGCTGTTTTTT
CASTWTPGTSGTGELFF
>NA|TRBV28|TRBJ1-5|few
TGTGCCAGCAGTTCCCTTAATCAGCCCCAGCATTTT
CASSSLNQPQHF
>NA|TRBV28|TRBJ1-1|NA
TGTGCCAGCAGATCCGGGTCGGGGGACACTGAAGCTTTCTTT
CASRSGSGDTEAFF
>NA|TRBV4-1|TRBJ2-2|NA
TGCGCCAGCAGCCAAGTAGACACAACCGGGGAGCTGTTTTTT
CASSQVDTTGELFF
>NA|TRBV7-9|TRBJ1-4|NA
TGTGCCAGCAGCAGCTACCCACAGTCAACTAATGAAAAACTGTTTTTT
CASSSYPQSTNEKLFF
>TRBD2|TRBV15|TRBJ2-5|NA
TGCGCCACCACCAGAGAACGGGGGGGGGAGACCCAGTACTTC
CATTRERGGETQYF
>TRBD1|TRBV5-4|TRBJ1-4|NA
TGTGCCAGCAGCTCGGGACAGACCATTAATGAAAAACTGTTTTTT
CASSSGQTINEKLFF
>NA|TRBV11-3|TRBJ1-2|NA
TGTGCCAGCAGCTTATCAGGTGATGGCTACACCTTC
CASSLSGDGYTF
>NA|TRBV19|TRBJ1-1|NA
TGTGCCAGTACCCTGAGCTTCGACAGACTTGCTGAAGCTTTCTTT
CASTLSFDRLAEAFF
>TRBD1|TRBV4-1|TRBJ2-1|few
TGCGCCAGCAGCCAGGCGGCCGGGACAGCAGACAGTGAGCAGTTCTTC
CASSQAAGTADSEQFF
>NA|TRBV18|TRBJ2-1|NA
TGTGCCAGCTCACTGAGGAACCCCACAGGTCGGGAGCAGTTCTTC
CASSLRNPTGREQFF
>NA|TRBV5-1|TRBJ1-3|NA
TGCGCCAGCAGCTTGAAGGGGTCTGGAAACACCATATATTTT
CASSLKGSGNTIYF
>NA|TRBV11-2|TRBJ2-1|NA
TGTGCCAGCAGCTTAGCCGGGAGTTCCGATGAGCAGTTCTTC
CASSLAGSSDEQFF
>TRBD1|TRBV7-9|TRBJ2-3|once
TGTGCCAGCAGCGAGACAGGGAGTGCAGGCGATACGCAGTATTTT
CASSETGSAGDTQYF